This T cell receptor beta chain derives from a study of cytomegalovirus exposure and HLA in healthy donors. The PCR employed 60 Vbeta primers together with 13 Jbeta primers. Some clones are missing from TCRdb's copy, which holds only in-frame ones; the method was immunoSEQ multiplex PCR. This listing includes around 50,000 clones. Whole-study findings and limits: Earlier results showed most TCR beta V segments being productive about 87% or about 30% of the time.

Of note for this clone: The antigen is undetermined.

The study sampled nominally healthy donors, though unrecorded immune exposures were likely. The V and J ends lost 2 bases and 5 bases respectively, with 21 bases between them. The length of the CDR3 is 17 residues. Germline V gives CDR1 SEHNR, CDR2 FQNEAQ (reference sequence). The chain has TRBV7-9 and TRBJ1-2; a weak D match, TRBD1 (5 bases). The sequence was collected from a male donor in good health and CMV-seropositive. The sequenced sample consisted of PBMCs. The CDR3 DNA follows: TGTGCCAGCAGCTTACCCCAGGGCAGGGTGACGGAATATGGCTACACCTTC. Encoded protein: CASSLPQGRVTEYGYTF.